Listed below are T cell receptor beta chains from one sample, sequenced in a study of shared clonotypes between healthy human individuals. Profiling relied on immunoSEQ multiplex PCR, and the TCRdb table lists in-frame clones only, not all of them. The data show 550,000 to 700,000 clones, 60% to 75% seen once. The sequencing sample was made of memory CD4+ T cells sorted from blood. These receptors originate from a woman in her thirties in good health. The CDR3 runs from the conserved cysteine through the conserved F or W. Each record gives: clone size, D gene, V gene, J gene, CDR3 protein, CDR3 DNA. A D gene is named only where the DNA matches it firmly. The size field is filled for only some rows; it gives once, few, many or a size class.

abundance: .
d_gene: .
v_gene: TRBV4-2
j_gene: TRBJ2-7
CDR3aa: CASSQGVQGGSYEQYF
CDR3nt: TGTGCCAGCAGCCAAGGAGTTCAGGGGGGGTCCTACGAGCAGTACTTC

abundance: .
d_gene: .
v_gene: TRBV6-5
j_gene: TRBJ1-2
CDR3aa: CASSSGLLGGYTF
CDR3nt: TGTGCCAGCAGCTCGGGACTGCTGGGAGGCTACACCTTC

abundance: .
d_gene: TRBD2
v_gene: TRBV11-1
j_gene: TRBJ2-5
CDR3aa: CASSPRLAGGFAQYF
CDR3nt: TGTGCCAGCAGCCCTCGACTAGCGGGGGGCTTCGCCCAGTACTTC

abundance: .
d_gene: .
v_gene: TRBV28
j_gene: TRBJ2-2
CDR3aa: CASSRGSSGELFF
CDR3nt: TGTGCCAGCAGTCGGGGATCGTCCGGGGAGCTGTTTTTT

abundance: .
d_gene: .
v_gene: TRBV7-9
j_gene: TRBJ1-1
CDR3aa: CASSPLLGNTEAFF
CDR3nt: TGTGCCAGCAGCCCTCTGCTGGGGAACACTGAAGCTTTCTTT

abundance: many
d_gene: TRBD1
v_gene: TRBV29-1
j_gene: TRBJ2-4
CDR3aa: CSVAPQGANIQYF
CDR3nt: TGCAGCGTTGCACCTCAGGGGGCGAACATTCAGTACTTC

abundance: .
d_gene: .
v_gene: TRBV5-3
j_gene: TRBJ1-3
CDR3aa: CARSPPNHSGNTIYF
CDR3nt: TGTGCCAGAAGCCCCCCGAACCACTCTGGAAACACCATATATTTT

abundance: .
d_gene: .
v_gene: TRBV7-7
j_gene: TRBJ2-1
CDR3aa: CASSPNANEQFF
CDR3nt: TGTGCCAGCAGCCCGAATGCGAATGAGCAGTTCTTC

abundance: .
d_gene: TRBD2
v_gene: TRBV19
j_gene: TRBJ2-7
CDR3aa: CASSTTSGRAHEQYF
CDR3nt: TGTGCCAGTAGTACGACTAGCGGGAGGGCCCACGAGCAGTACTTC

abundance: .
d_gene: .
v_gene: TRBV18
j_gene: TRBJ2-1
CDR3aa: CASSPTESSYNEQFF
CDR3nt: TGTGCCAGCTCACCGACTGAAAGCTCCTACAATGAGCAGTTCTTC

abundance: .
d_gene: TRBD2
v_gene: TRBV2
j_gene: TRBJ2-5
CDR3aa: CASARREGQETQYF
CDR3nt: TGTGCCAGCGCGAGGCGGGAGGGCCAGGAGACCCAGTACTTC

abundance: .
d_gene: .
v_gene: TRBV15
j_gene: TRBJ1-5
CDR3aa: CATSRARGATNQPQHF
CDR3nt: TGTGCCACCAGCAGAGCTCGGGGGGCGACCAATCAGCCCCAGCATTTT

abundance: .
d_gene: TRBD1
v_gene: TRBV29-1
j_gene: TRBJ1-2
CDR3aa: CSVMTGGEFGYTF
CDR3nt: TGCAGCGTCATGACAGGGGGCGAATTTGGCTACACCTTC

abundance: .
d_gene: TRBD1
v_gene: TRBV10-3
j_gene: TRBJ2-7
CDR3aa: CAIRAGQGVYEQYF
CDR3nt: TGTGCCATCAGGGCGGGACAGGGGGTCTACGAGCAGTACTTC

abundance: .
d_gene: .
v_gene: TRBV18
j_gene: TRBJ1-3
CDR3aa: CASSPPGRNSGNTIYF
CDR3nt: TGTGCCAGCTCACCACCAGGGCGGAACTCTGGAAACACCATATATTTT

abundance: .
d_gene: .
v_gene: TRBV7-9
j_gene: TRBJ2-1
CDR3aa: CASSLPQGRRYNEQFF
CDR3nt: TGTGCCAGCAGCTTACCTCAGGGGCGACGGTACAATGAGCAGTTCTTC

abundance: few
d_gene: .
v_gene: TRBV5-1
j_gene: TRBJ1-1
CDR3aa: CASSPWEGTEAFF
CDR3nt: TGCGCCAGCAGCCCGTGGGAAGGAACTGAAGCTTTCTTT

abundance: .
d_gene: .
v_gene: TRBV28
j_gene: TRBJ2-2
CDR3aa: CASPSPGGGELFF
CDR3nt: TGTGCCAGCCCTTCACCCGGGGGCGGGGAGCTGTTTTTT

abundance: .
d_gene: .
v_gene: TRBV19
j_gene: TRBJ1-4
CDR3aa: CASSFSSGEKLFF
CDR3nt: TGTGCCAGTAGTTTCTCCAGCGGGGAAAAACTGTTTTTT

abundance: .
d_gene: .
v_gene: TRBV27
j_gene: TRBJ1-4
CDR3aa: CASTSWGRGSTNEKLFF
CDR3nt: TGTGCCAGCACCTCCTGGGGGCGCGGCTCAACTAATGAAAAACTGTTTTTT

abundance: .
d_gene: TRBD1
v_gene: TRBV5-1
j_gene: TRBJ1-5
CDR3aa: CASGQGAGADQPQHF
CDR3nt: TGCGCCAGCGGGCAGGGGGCTGGGGCGGACCAGCCCCAGCATTTT

abundance: .
d_gene: TRBD2
v_gene: TRBV5-1
j_gene: TRBJ2-1
CDR3aa: CASTAGGSGRALINEQFF
CDR3nt: TGCGCCAGCACTGCCGGGGGTAGCGGGAGGGCCCTGATTAATGAGCAGTTCTTC

abundance: many
d_gene: .
v_gene: TRBV11-1
j_gene: TRBJ1-1
CDR3aa: CASSSYRSMNTEAFF
CDR3nt: TGTGCCAGCAGCTCCTACAGGTCCATGAACACTGAAGCTTTCTTT

abundance: .
d_gene: TRBD1
v_gene: TRBV6-5
j_gene: TRBJ1-1
CDR3aa: CASSKVAGGGTEAFF
CDR3nt: TGTGCCAGCAGTAAGGTGGCAGGGGGAGGAACTGAAGCTTTCTTT

abundance: few
d_gene: .
v_gene: TRBV4-1
j_gene: TRBJ2-1
CDR3aa: CASSQPSSSYNEQFF
CDR3nt: TGCGCCAGCAGCCAACCCAGTAGCTCCTACAATGAGCAGTTCTTC

abundance: .
d_gene: .
v_gene: TRBV18
j_gene: TRBJ2-1
CDR3aa: CASSPTIEQFF
CDR3nt: TGTGCCAGCTCACCTACCATTGAGCAGTTCTTC

abundance: few
d_gene: .
v_gene: TRBV7-2
j_gene: TRBJ2-7
CDR3aa: CASSLREGSEQYF
CDR3nt: TGTGCCAGCAGCTTGCGTGAAGGGTCCGAGCAGTACTTC

abundance: once
d_gene: .
v_gene: TRBV19
j_gene: TRBJ2-7
CDR3aa: CASSMNSYEQYF
CDR3nt: TGTGCCAGTAGTATGAATTCCTACGAGCAGTACTTC

abundance: once
d_gene: TRBD1
v_gene: TRBV2
j_gene: TRBJ2-6
CDR3aa: CASSMIGQGTGANVLTF
CDR3nt: TGTGCCAGCTCTATGATTGGACAGGGGACTGGGGCCAACGTCCTGACTTTC

abundance: .
d_gene: .
v_gene: TRBV15
j_gene: TRBJ1-5
CDR3aa: CATSQPGEGPQHF
CDR3nt: TGTGCCACCAGCCAGCCGGGTGAAGGGCCCCAGCATTTT

abundance: .
d_gene: TRBD2
v_gene: TRBV4-1
j_gene: TRBJ2-1
CDR3aa: CASSQERGGRAFDEQFF
CDR3nt: TGCGCCAGCAGCCAAGAGCGGGGCGGGAGGGCCTTCGATGAGCAGTTCTTC

abundance: .
d_gene: TRBD2
v_gene: TRBV4-1
j_gene: TRBJ2-1
CDR3aa: CASSQEGHLAATYNEQFF
CDR3nt: TGCGCCAGCAGCCAAGAAGGCCACCTAGCGGCGACCTACAATGAGCAGTTCTTC

abundance: few
d_gene: .
v_gene: TRBV11-2
j_gene: TRBJ2-3
CDR3aa: CASSESQGRTDTQYF
CDR3nt: TGTGCCAGCAGCGAATCACAGGGCCGCACAGATACGCAGTATTTT

abundance: .
d_gene: TRBD2
v_gene: TRBV28
j_gene: TRBJ2-3
CDR3aa: CASSSLGTSGSLVGTDTQYF
CDR3nt: TGTGCCAGCAGTTCTCTAGGGACTAGCGGGTCCCTGGTTGGCACAGATACGCAGTATTTT

abundance: .
d_gene: .
v_gene: TRBV7-8
j_gene: TRBJ2-1
CDR3aa: CASSSGLYNEQFF
CDR3nt: TGTGCCAGCAGCTCGGGACTGTACAATGAGCAGTTCTTC

abundance: .
d_gene: TRBD2
v_gene: TRBV27
j_gene: TRBJ2-1
CDR3aa: CASSPGLAGNEQFF
CDR3nt: TGTGCCAGCAGTCCGGGACTAGCGGGCAATGAGCAGTTCTTC

abundance: few
d_gene: .
v_gene: TRBV2
j_gene: TRBJ2-1
CDR3aa: CASVGGYSYNEQFF
CDR3nt: TGTGCCAGCGTAGGCGGATACTCCTACAATGAGCAGTTCTTC

abundance: .
d_gene: TRBD1
v_gene: TRBV30
j_gene: TRBJ2-7
CDR3aa: CAWSRQGTRTYYEQYF
CDR3nt: TGTGCCTGGAGCAGACAGGGGACCCGGACCTACTACGAGCAGTACTTC

abundance: once
d_gene: .
v_gene: TRBV6-6
j_gene: TRBJ1-5
CDR3aa: CASSYSGSNQPQHF
CDR3nt: TGTGCCAGCAGTTACTCGGGGAGCAATCAGCCCCAGCATTTT

abundance: .
d_gene: .
v_gene: TRBV6-4
j_gene: TRBJ2-1
CDR3aa: CASSADEYNEQFF
CDR3nt: TGTGCCAGCAGTGCGGACGAATACAATGAGCAGTTCTTC

abundance: .
d_gene: .
v_gene: TRBV9
j_gene: TRBJ2-7
CDR3aa: CASSSSRDMVAEQYF
CDR3nt: TGTGCCAGCAGCTCTAGTCGGGACATGGTCGCTGAGCAGTACTTC

abundance: .
d_gene: .
v_gene: TRBV28
j_gene: TRBJ2-1
CDR3aa: CASSSPLAASYNEQFF
CDR3nt: TGTGCCAGCAGTTCCCCACTCGCGGCATCCTACAATGAGCAGTTCTTC

abundance: .
d_gene: .
v_gene: TRBV6-1
j_gene: TRBJ1-5
CDR3aa: CASSPNPDQPQHF
CDR3nt: TGTGCCAGCAGCCCAAACCCGGATCAGCCCCAGCATTTT

abundance: .
d_gene: .
v_gene: TRBV28
j_gene: TRBJ1-5
CDR3aa: CASKFLAGYTNQPQHF
CDR3nt: TGTGCCAGCAAATTTTTAGCAGGGTACACGAATCAGCCCCAGCATTTT

abundance: .
d_gene: TRBD1
v_gene: TRBV19
j_gene: TRBJ2-5
CDR3aa: CASRDRLETQYF
CDR3nt: TGTGCCAGTAGGGACAGGTTAGAGACCCAGTACTTC

abundance: .
d_gene: .
v_gene: TRBV5-1
j_gene: TRBJ1-2
CDR3aa: CASSAPGSAPNYGYTF
CDR3nt: TGCGCCAGCAGCGCTCCCGGGTCCGCACCTAACTATGGCTACACCTTC

abundance: .
d_gene: .
v_gene: TRBV25-1
j_gene: TRBJ1-1
CDR3aa: CASSAGLMNTEAFF
CDR3nt: TGTGCCAGCAGTGCCGGGCTTATGAACACTGAAGCTTTCTTT

abundance: once
d_gene: .
v_gene: TRBV7-2
j_gene: TRBJ2-6
CDR3aa: CASSSLGSSGANVLTF
CDR3nt: TGTGCCAGCAGCTCTCTTGGGTCGAGCGGGGCCAACGTCCTGACTTTC